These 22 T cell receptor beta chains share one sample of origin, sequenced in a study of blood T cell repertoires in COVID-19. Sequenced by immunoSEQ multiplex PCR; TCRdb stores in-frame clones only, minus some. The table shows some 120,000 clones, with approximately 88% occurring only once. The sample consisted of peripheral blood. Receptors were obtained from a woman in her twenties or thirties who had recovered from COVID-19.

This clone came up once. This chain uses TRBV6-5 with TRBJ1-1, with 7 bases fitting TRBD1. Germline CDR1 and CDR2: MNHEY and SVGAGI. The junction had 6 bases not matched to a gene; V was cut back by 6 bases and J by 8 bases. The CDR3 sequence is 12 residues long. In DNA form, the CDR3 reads TGTGCCAGCAGACTCTCGGACAGGGAAGCTTTCTTT. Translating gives CASRLSDREAFF.

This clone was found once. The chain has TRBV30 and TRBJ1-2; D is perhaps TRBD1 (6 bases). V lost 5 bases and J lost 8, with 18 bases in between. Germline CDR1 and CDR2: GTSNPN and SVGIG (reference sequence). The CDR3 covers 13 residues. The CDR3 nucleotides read TGTGCCTGGTATCGGGGCGGGGGCAGCGGCTACACCTTC. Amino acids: CAWYRGGGSGYTF.

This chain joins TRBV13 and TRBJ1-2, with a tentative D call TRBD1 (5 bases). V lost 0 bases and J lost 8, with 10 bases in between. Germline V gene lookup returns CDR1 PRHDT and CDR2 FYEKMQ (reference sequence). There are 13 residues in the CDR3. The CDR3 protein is CASSLGQGIGYTF. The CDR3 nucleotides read TGTGCCAGCAGCTTAGGCCAGGGTATCGGCTACACCTTC.

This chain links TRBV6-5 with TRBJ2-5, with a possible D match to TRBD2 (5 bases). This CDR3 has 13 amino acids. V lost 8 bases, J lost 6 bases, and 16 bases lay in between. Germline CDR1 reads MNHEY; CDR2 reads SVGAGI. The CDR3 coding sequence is TGTGCCAGCGAGGGCCTGGGGAAAAAGACCCAGTACTTC. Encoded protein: CASEGLGKKTQYF.

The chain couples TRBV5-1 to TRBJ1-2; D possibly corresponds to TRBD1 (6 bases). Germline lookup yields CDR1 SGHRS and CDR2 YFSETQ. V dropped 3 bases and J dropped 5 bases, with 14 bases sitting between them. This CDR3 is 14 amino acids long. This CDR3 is CASSSGTGWYGYTF. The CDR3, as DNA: TGCGCCAGCAGCTCTGGAACAGGGTGGTATGGCTACACCTTC.

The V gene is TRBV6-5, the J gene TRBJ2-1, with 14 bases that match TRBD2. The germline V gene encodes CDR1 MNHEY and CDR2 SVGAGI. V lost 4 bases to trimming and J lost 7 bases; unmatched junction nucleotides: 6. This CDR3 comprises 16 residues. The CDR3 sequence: CASSSPGLAGVNEQFF. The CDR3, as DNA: TGTGCCAGCAGTTCCCCGGGACTAGCGGGGGTAAATGAGCAGTTCTTC.

CDR3 coding DNA: TGTGCCAGCAGTCCATTCACTAGTCGGTCCGCGGGGGAGCTGTTTTTT. Translation gives CASSPFTSRSAGELFF. The rearrangement joins TRBV11-2 to TRBJ2-2, with a possible D match to TRBD2 (5 bases). The germline V and J ends were trimmed by 6 bases and 8 bases, with 22 bases remaining between them. Germline assignment: CDR1 SGHAT and CDR2 FQNNGV. The CDR3 sequence is 16 residues long.

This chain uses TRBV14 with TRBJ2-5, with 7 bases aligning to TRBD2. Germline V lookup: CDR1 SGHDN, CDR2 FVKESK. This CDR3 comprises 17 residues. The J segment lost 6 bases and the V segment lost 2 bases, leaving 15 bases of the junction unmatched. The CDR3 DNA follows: TGTGCCAGCAGCCAATCTCCTAGCGGCGTTTCGACGAAGACCCAGTACTTC. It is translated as CASSQSPSGVSTKTQYF.

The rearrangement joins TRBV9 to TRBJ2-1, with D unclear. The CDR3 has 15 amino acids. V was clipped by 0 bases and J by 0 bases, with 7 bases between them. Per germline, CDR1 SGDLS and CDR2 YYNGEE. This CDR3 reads CASSVDLSSYNEQFF. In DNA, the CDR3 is TGTGCCAGCAGCGTAGATCTTTCCTCCTACAATGAGCAGTTCTTC.

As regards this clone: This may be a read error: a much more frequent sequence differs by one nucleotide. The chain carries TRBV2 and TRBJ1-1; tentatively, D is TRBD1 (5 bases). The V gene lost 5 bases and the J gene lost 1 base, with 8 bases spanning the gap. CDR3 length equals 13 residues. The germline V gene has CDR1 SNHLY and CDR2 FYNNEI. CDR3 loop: CASSLRGNTEAFF. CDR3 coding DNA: TGTGCCAGCAGTTTAAGGGGGAACACTGAAGCTTTCTTT.

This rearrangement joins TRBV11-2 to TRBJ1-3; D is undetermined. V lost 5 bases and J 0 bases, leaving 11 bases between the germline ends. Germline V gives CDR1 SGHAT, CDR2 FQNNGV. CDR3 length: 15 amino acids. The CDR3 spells CASSPGVLSGNTIYF. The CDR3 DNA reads TGTGCCAGCAGCCCCGGGGTTCTCTCTGGAAACACCATATATTTT.

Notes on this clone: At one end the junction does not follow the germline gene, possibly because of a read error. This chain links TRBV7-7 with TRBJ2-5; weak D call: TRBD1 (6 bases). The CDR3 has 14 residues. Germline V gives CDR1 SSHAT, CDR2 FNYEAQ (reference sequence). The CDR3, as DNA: TGTGCTAGCAGCCGCGCAGGGGATAGAGAGACCCAGTACTTC. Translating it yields CASSRAGDRETQYF.

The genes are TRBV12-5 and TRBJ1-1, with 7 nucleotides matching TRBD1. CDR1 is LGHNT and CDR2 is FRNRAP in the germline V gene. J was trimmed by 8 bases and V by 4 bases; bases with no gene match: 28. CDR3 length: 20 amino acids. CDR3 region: CASGWAAVRGSPRVGGEAFF. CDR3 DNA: TGTGCTAGTGGTTGGGCAGCGGTCAGGGGGTCACCCAGGGTAGGCGGGGAAGCTTTCTTT.

This CDR3 reads CASSELSHYGYTF. In DNA, the CDR3 is TGTGCCAGCAGTGAACTGTCCCACTATGGCTACACCTTC. The V gene is TRBV2, the J gene TRBJ1-2; D unclear. The CDR3 totals 13 residues. Germline CDR1 is SNHLY and CDR2 is FYNNEI. V lost 2 bases and J 3 bases, leaving 7 bases between the germline ends.

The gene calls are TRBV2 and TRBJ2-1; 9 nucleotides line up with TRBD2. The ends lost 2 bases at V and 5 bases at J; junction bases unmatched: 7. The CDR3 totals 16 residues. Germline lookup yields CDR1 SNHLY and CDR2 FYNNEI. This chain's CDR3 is CASSEILAGNHNEQFF. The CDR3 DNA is TGTGCCAGCAGTGAAATTCTAGCGGGAAACCACAATGAGCAGTTCTTC.

CDR3 bases: TGTGCCAGCAGTCCGCCGGACAGGGGAAATCAGCCCCAGCATTTT. It codes for CASSPPDRGNQPQHF. The chain is built from TRBV28 and TRBJ1-5, with 9 bases lining up with TRBD1. This CDR3 comprises 15 residues. The junction had 6 bases not matched to a gene; V was cut back by 5 bases and J by 4 bases. CDR1 and CDR2 (germline): MDHEN, SYDVKM. Combining the CDR3 with reference TRBV28 and TRBJ1-5 gives the whole variable domain DVKVTQSSRYLVKRTGEKVFLECVQDMDHENMFWYRQDPGLGLRLIYFSYDVKMKEKGDIPEGYSVSREKKERFSLILESASTNQTSMYLCASSPPDRGNQPQHFGDGTRLSIL.

CDR3 sequence reads: CATSDPTSGETQYF. DNA of the CDR3: TGTGCCACCAGTGACCCGACAAGCGGGGAGACCCAGTACTTC. The rearrangement joins TRBV24-1 to TRBJ2-5; maybe TRBD2 (6 bases). Germline assignment: CDR1 KGHDR and CDR2 SFDVKD. This CDR3 has 14 residues. V was trimmed by 4 bases and J by 5 bases, leaving 13 bases between them.

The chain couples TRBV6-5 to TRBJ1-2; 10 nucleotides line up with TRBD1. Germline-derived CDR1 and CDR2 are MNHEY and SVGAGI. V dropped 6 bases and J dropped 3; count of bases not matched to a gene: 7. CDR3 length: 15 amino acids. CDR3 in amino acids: CASRDQTGGDYGYTF. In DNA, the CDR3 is TGTGCCAGCAGGGATCAGACAGGGGGCGACTATGGCTACACCTTC.

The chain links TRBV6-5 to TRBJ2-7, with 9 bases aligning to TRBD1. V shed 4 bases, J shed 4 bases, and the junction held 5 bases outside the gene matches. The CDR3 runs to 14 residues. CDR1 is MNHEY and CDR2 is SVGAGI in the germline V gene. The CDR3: CASSWDRDSYEQYF. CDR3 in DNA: TGTGCCAGCAGTTGGGACAGGGACTCATACGAGCAGTACTTC.

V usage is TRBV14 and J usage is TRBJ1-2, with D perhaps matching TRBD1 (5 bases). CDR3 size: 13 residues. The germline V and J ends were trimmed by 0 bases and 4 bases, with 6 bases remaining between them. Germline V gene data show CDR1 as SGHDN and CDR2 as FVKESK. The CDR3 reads CASSQDRAYGYTF. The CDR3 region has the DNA TGTGCCAGCAGCCAAGACAGGGCCTATGGCTACACCTTC.

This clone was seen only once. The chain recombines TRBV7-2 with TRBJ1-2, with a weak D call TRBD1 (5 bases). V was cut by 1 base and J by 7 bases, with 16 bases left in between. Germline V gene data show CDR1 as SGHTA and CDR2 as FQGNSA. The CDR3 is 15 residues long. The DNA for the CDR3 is TGTGCCAGCAGCTTAGTAGGCGGGGGTATGGGTGGCTACACCTTC. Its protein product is CASSLVGGGMGGYTF.

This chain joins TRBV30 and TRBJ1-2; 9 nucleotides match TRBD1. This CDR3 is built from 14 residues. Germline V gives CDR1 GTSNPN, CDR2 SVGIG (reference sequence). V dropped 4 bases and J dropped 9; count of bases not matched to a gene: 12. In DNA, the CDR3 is TGTGCCTGGACCGCCGGACAGGGGTCGAGTAGCTACACCTTC. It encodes CAWTAGQGSSSYTF.